This TCR beta chain originates from a study of shared clonotypes between healthy human individuals. The CDR3 loop spans 15 amino acids. Germline CDR1 and CDR2: WSHSY and SAAADI. V was pared by 2 bases and J by 5 bases, with 15 bases between. A remark on this clone: The antigen is not known.

Broader study findings: Since donors were few, the genetic and exposure-history diversity represented was limited.

Per the original data handling: With immunoSEQ giving junction-only sequences and no quality scores, filtering differed. Here immunoSEQ multiplex PCR was the method, and the copy in TCRdb shows in-frame clones only, minus some. The V and J calls and clone size were taken over from that table, and D and trimming were inferred from the DNA. The repertoire holds under 350,000 clones, with around 86% as singletons. The receptor's source is a young man in good health. The chain links TRBV10-2 to TRBJ1-2, with D uncertain. The sample was memory CD8+ T cells sorted from blood. Subset noted: CD45RO+ cells pooled with CCR7-negative TemRA cells. The CDR3 protein is CASSEGQRIYYGYTF. The CDR3 region has the DNA TGCGCCAGCAGTGAGGGGCAGCGTATCTATTATGGCTACACCTTC.